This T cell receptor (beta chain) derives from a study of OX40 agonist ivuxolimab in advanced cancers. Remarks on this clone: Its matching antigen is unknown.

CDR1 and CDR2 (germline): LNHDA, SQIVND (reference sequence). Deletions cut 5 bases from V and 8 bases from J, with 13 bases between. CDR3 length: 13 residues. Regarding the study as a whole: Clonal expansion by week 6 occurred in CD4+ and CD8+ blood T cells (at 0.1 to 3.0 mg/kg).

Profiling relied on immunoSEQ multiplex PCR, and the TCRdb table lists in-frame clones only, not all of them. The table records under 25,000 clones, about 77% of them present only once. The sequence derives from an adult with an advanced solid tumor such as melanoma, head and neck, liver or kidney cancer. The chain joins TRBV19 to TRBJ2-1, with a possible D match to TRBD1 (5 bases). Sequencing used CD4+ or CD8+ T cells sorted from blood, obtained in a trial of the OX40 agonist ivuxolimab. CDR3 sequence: CASSVRTTDEQFF. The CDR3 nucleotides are TGTGCCAGTAGTGTCAGGACAACCGATGAGCAGTTCTTC.